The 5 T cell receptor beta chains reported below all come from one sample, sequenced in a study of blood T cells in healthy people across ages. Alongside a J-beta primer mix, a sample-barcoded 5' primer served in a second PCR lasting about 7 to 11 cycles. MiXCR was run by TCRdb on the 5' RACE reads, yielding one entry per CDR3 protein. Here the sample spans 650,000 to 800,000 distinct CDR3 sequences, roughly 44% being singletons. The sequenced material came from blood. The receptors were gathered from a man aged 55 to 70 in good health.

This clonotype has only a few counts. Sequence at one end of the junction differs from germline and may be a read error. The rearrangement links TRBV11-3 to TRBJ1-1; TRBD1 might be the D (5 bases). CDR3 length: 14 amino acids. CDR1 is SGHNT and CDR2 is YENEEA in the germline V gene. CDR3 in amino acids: CASSLERGGTEAFF. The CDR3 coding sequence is TGTGCCAGCAGCCTAGAAAGGGGAGGCACTGAAGCTTTCTTT.

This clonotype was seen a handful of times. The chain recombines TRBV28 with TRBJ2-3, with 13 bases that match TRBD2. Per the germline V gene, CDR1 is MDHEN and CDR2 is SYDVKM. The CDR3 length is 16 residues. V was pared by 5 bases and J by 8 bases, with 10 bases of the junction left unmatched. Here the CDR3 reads CASSLGTSGAPGTQYF. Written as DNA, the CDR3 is TGTGCCAGCAGTCTTGGGACTAGCGGGGCCCCCGGTACGCAGTATTTT. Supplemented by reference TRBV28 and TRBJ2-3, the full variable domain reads DVKVTQSSRYLVKRTGEKVFLECVQDMDHENMFWYRQDPGLGLRLIYFSYDVKMKEKGDIPEGYSVSREKKERFSLILESASTNQTSMYLCASSLGTSGAPGTQYFGPGTRLTVL.

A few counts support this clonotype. CDR3 coding DNA: TGCAGTGCTAGAGACGGGGGCCTCTCCTACAATGAGCAGTACTTC. This gives the protein CSARDGGLSYNEQYF. The chain joins TRBV20-1 to TRBJ2-1; D may match TRBD1 or TRBD2 (6 bases each). The J call may be incorrect, as the DNA end agrees better with TRBJ2-7. Germline values: CDR1 DFQATT, CDR2 SNEGSKA (reference sequence). This CDR3 is built from 15 residues.

The CDR3 loop is CASSDNPRGGVDQPQHF. The CDR3 coding sequence is TGTGCCAGCAGTGACAATCCCAGGGGGGGAGTGGATCAGCCCCAGCATTTT. The chain carries TRBV25-1 and TRBJ1-5, with 7 bases lining up with TRBD1. CDR3 length: 17 residues. The ends lost 3 bases at V and 5 bases at J; junction bases unmatched: 13. Germline loops: CDR1 MGHDK, CDR2 SYGVNS.

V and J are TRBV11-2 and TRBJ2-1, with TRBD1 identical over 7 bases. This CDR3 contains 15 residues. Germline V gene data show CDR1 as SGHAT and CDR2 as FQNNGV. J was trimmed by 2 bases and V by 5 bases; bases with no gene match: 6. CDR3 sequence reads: CASSPQGFPYNEQFF. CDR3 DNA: TGTGCCAGCAGCCCACAGGGGTTCCCCTACAATGAGCAGTTCTTC.